The 17 T cell receptor beta chains reported below all come from one sample, sequenced in a study of shared clonotypes between healthy human individuals. Using immunoSEQ multiplex PCR, the repertoire was profiled, and TCRdb retains in-frame clones only, with some absent. The sample yields about 480,000 clones, about four fifths seen once. Source material: PBMCs. These receptors were obtained from a woman between 40 and 50 years old in good health. Some clones in this sample may be carry-over from other donors' samples.

The V gene is TRBV29-1, the J gene TRBJ2-7; D ambiguous. The CDR3 has 15 amino acids. The germline V gene encodes CDR1 SQVTM and CDR2 ANQGSEA. The ends were cut back, 0 bases at V and 1 base at J, with 13 bases in the middle. This CDR3 is CSVEDPRVFSYEQYF. CDR3 coding DNA: TGCAGCGTTGAAGACCCCCGGGTTTTTTCCTACGAGCAGTACTTC.

V is TRBV11-2 and J is TRBJ2-7; D unclear. The ends were cut back, 5 bases at V and 3 bases at J, with 11 bases in the middle. Germline V CDR1 and CDR2: SGHAT, FQNNGV. The CDR3 has 13 amino acids. CDR3 sequence (DNA): TGTGCCAGCAGCCCTCCCCGGGTCTACGAGCAGTACTTC. As protein: CASSPPRVYEQYF.

The genes are TRBV11-2 and TRBJ1-6, with 8 nucleotides matching TRBD1. The CDR3 extends over 14 amino acids. Germline lookup yields CDR1 SGHAT and CDR2 FQNNGV. J gave up 14 bases and V 4 bases, and 10 bases lay outside the gene matches. CDR3 coding DNA: TGTGCCAGCAGCTCCCGACAGGGGTGGAGCACCCTCCACTTT. As protein: CASSSRQGWSTLHF.

The rearrangement joins TRBV6-5 to TRBJ1-2, with 9 bases matching TRBD1. The germline V gene has CDR1 MNHEY and CDR2 SVGAGI. With 6 bases clipped from V and 8 bases from J, the junction kept 7 bases outside the gene matches. The CDR3 loop spans 13 amino acids. CDR3 residues: CASRQGTGPGYTF. The DNA for the CDR3 is TGTGCCAGCAGACAAGGGACAGGGCCGGGCTACACCTTC.

The chain uses TRBV11-3 and TRBJ2-1; D may be TRBD2 (5 bases). The germline V gene encodes CDR1 SGHNT and CDR2 YENEEA. This CDR3 is 14 amino acids long. Between the trimmed V and J ends, which lost 5 bases and 0 bases, there was a span of 8 bases. The DNA of the CDR3 is TGTGCCAGCAGCCCCGGGGACTCCTACAATGAGCAGTTCTTC. Residues: CASSPGDSYNEQFF.

CDR3 DNA sequence: TGTGCCAGCAGTCTGCGCACAGATACGCAGTATTTT. As protein: CASSLRTDTQYF. The genes are TRBV2 and TRBJ2-3; D unclear. V was cut by 5 bases and J by 1 base, with 4 bases left in between. The CDR3 length is 12 residues. Germline V CDR1 and CDR2: SNHLY, FYNNEI.

The V gene is TRBV6-4, the J gene TRBJ2-1, with D hard to call. The germline V gene encodes CDR1 MRHNA and CDR2 SNTAGT. The germline V and J ends were trimmed by 0 bases and 3 bases, with 12 bases remaining between them. CDR3 size: 16 residues. The CDR3 loop reads CASSDSRVGDYNEQFF. The CDR3 DNA sequence: TGTGCCAGCAGTGACTCAAGGGTTGGGGACTACAATGAGCAGTTCTTC.

The chain combines TRBV9 with TRBJ1-4; 7 nucleotides line up with TRBD1. In germline, CDR1 is SGDLS, CDR2 YYNGEE. The CDR3 is 12 residues long. Trimming at V came to 4 bases and at J to 12 bases, leaving 6 bases not matched to a gene. The CDR3 loop is CASSRQGGELFF. In nucleotides, the CDR3 is TGTGCCAGCAGCAGACAGGGTGGGGAACTGTTTTTT. The whole variable domain, filled in from reference TRBV9 and TRBJ1-4, reads DSGVTQTPKHLITATGQRVTLRCSPRSGDLSVYWYQQSLDQGLQFLIQYYNGEERAKGNILERFSAQQFPDLHSELNLSSLELGDSALYFCASSRQGGELFFGSGTQLSVL.

The chain combines TRBV2 with TRBJ1-4, with D possibly being TRBD1 (5 bases). The CDR3 has 15 residues. Trimming cost V 6 bases and J 0 bases, with 11 bases left between them. In germline, CDR1 is SNHLY, CDR2 FYNNEI. The CDR3 DNA reads TGTGCCAGCAGGGGGGGATTCGCAACTAATGAAAAACTGTTTTTT. Residues: CASRGGFATNEKLFF.

The CDR3 region is CASSHPGWGPDSTQRYEQYF. CDR3 nucleotides: TGCGCCAGCAGCCACCCGGGGTGGGGTCCCGATAGCACCCAGCGGTACGAGCAGTACTTC. The chain links TRBV4-1 to TRBJ2-7; a possible D gene is TRBD2 (5 bases). V lost 3 bases, J lost 4 bases, and 31 bases lay in between. Per germline, CDR1 MGHRA and CDR2 YSYEKL. This CDR3 has 20 amino acids.

The genes are TRBV18 and TRBJ2-7, with D uncertain. The CDR3 covers 14 residues. V was shortened by 2 bases and J by 4 bases, with 12 bases between the two germline ends. Germline-derived CDR1 and CDR2 are KGHSH and LQKENI. The CDR3 DNA is TGTGCCAGCTCACCAGTTGCGCAGGCTTACGAGCAGTACTTC. Translating gives CASSPVAQAYEQYF.

J is TRBJ2-7 and V is TRBV28; D uncertain. This CDR3 region has 14 residues. V was clipped by 3 bases and J by 4 bases, with 13 bases between them. Germline CDR1 and CDR2: MDHEN and SYDVKM. The CDR3: CASSLRLVGYEQYF. CDR3 DNA: TGTGCCAGCAGTTTGCGCTTGGTAGGTTACGAGCAGTACTTC.

The rearrangement joins TRBV29-1 to TRBJ2-1, with a possible D match to TRBD2 (7 bases). V was clipped by 3 bases and J by 6 bases, with 15 bases between them. The CDR3 contains 14 residues. Germline V CDR1 and CDR2: SQVTM, ANQGSEA. Here the CDR3 reads CSVDRGAATNEQFF. In DNA form, the CDR3 reads TGCAGCGTTGATCGGGGGGCAGCTACCAATGAGCAGTTCTTC.

Concerning this clone itself: Other nucleotide sequences in the sample specify the same CDR3. The V gene is TRBV19, the J gene TRBJ2-7; possibly TRBD2 for D (6 bases). V was pared by 5 bases and J by 0 bases, with 11 bases between. The CDR3 runs to 14 residues. From germline, CDR1 is LNHDA and CDR2 SQIVND (reference sequence). The CDR3 DNA reads TGTGCCAGTAGTCCAAGGGACTCCTCCTACGAGCAGTACTTC. Protein sequence: CASSPRDSSYEQYF.

The chain recombines TRBV11-2 with TRBJ2-3; 8 nucleotides line up with TRBD2. Trimming at V came to 3 bases and at J to 3 bases, leaving 17 bases not matched to a gene. The CDR3 runs to 19 residues. Per germline, CDR1 SGHAT and CDR2 FQNNGV. CDR3: CASSFRQSGSIRVTDTQYF. The CDR3 DNA reads TGTGCCAGCAGCTTCCGCCAGAGCGGGAGTATTAGAGTGACAGATACGCAGTATTTT.

V and J are TRBV9 and TRBJ2-3, with 7 bases aligning to TRBD2. The CDR3 runs to 15 residues. V shed 0 bases and J 6 bases; nucleotides not matched to a gene: 7. The germline gives CDR1 SGDLS, CDR2 YYNGEE. The CDR3 region is CASSVVASGRDTQYF. The CDR3 coding sequence is TGTGCCAGCAGCGTAGTGGCTAGCGGTAGGGATACGCAGTATTTT.

V usage is TRBV9 and J usage is TRBJ2-7; TRBD1 matches 9 bases. Germline trimming cut 0 bases from V and 2 bases from J; bases unmatched to any gene: 3. The CDR3 contains 15 residues. Germline V CDR1 and CDR2: SGDLS, YYNGEE. The CDR3 protein is CASSVATGGAYEQYF. The CDR3 DNA reads as TGTGCCAGCAGCGTAGCGACAGGGGGTGCCTACGAGCAGTACTTC.